This TCR beta chain was identified in a study of T cells in Graves' hyperthyroidism and ophthalmopathy. Authors of the study amplified TCR beta CDR3 regions from RNA transcripts. HTBI primers were used for first-round RT-PCR of the TCR CDR3. TCRdb re-called the multiplex PCR reads through MiXCR, storing one row per CDR3 protein. The sample holds nearly 750,000 distinct CDR3 sequences; 35% are singletons and the top ten take around 29%. Germline loops: CDR1 LNHDA, CDR2 SQIVND (reference sequence). This CDR3 spans 14 amino acids. The V segment lost 4 bases and the J segment 4 bases; nucleotides outside the gene matches: 5.

V gene TRBV19 combines with J gene TRBJ1-2, with 8 nucleotides matching TRBD1. The sequencing sample was made of blood. The TCR comes from a woman aged 35 to 49 with Graves' hyperthyroidism. The CDR3 loop reads CASSTGQGGYGYTF. DNA of the CDR3: TGTGCCAGTAGTACCGGACAGGGAGGCTATGGCTACACCTTC.